A selection of T cell receptor beta chains follows, all from one sample in a study of T cells expressing NK-cell markers. TCRdb reanalyzed the 5' RACE reads and collapses them to one entry per CDR3 protein, without DNA. The table for this sample gives hundreds of thousands of distinct CDR3 sequences. What was sequenced was blood T cells: a sorted CD56 or NKG2C T cell subset, CD4+ or CD8+ T cells, or bulk PBMC T cells (not recorded which). The receptors originated from a woman aged 18-69 years in good health. Each CDR3 is given with its conserved first and last residue.

v_call: TRBV5-1
j_call: TRBJ2-1
cdr3_aa: CASSLGTTLYNEQFF

v_call: TRBV4-2
j_call: TRBJ2-1
cdr3_aa: CASSQEGASGSGNEQFF

v_call: TRBV9
j_call: TRBJ2-1
cdr3_aa: CASSVATRLAGGAEQFF

v_call: TRBV28
j_call: TRBJ2-1
cdr3_aa: CASSLSSGSADEQFF

v_call: TRBV20-1
j_call: TRBJ1-5
cdr3_aa: CSVQDRGLQPQHF

v_call: TRBV12-3/TRBV12-4
j_call: TRBJ2-1
cdr3_aa: CASSPRQGDNEQFF

v_call: TRBV6-2/TRBV6-3
j_call: TRBJ1-5
cdr3_aa: CASSSVLTGPNQPQHF

v_call: TRBV5-6
j_call: TRBJ2-5
cdr3_aa: CASSQIHGLGGTQYF

v_call: TRBV5-1
j_call: TRBJ2-5
cdr3_aa: CASSLEGSGQETQYF

v_call: TRBV20-1
j_call: TRBJ1-2
cdr3_aa: CSARAGISRVYGYTF

v_call: TRBV5-5
j_call: TRBJ2-1
cdr3_aa: CASSLIPGRGTPYNEQFF

v_call: TRBV20-1
j_call: TRBJ2-3
cdr3_aa: CSARDPRLAGGTDTQYF

v_call: TRBV20-1
j_call: TRBJ2-3
cdr3_aa: CSARDLRQDTQYF

v_call: TRBV4-3
j_call: TRBJ1-5
cdr3_aa: CASSLTGAPNQPQHF

v_call: TRBV7-2
j_call: TRBJ2-1
cdr3_aa: CASRLAASSYNEQFF

v_call: TRBV7-9
j_call: TRBJ1-1
cdr3_aa: CASSAQGVEAFF

v_call: TRBV29-1
j_call: TRBJ2-2
cdr3_aa: CSVEDPWDRGRSGTGELFF

v_call: TRBV29-1
j_call: TRBJ2-7
cdr3_aa: CSVGNRAGGAYEQYF

v_call: TRBV12-3/TRBV12-4
j_call: TRBJ2-1
cdr3_aa: CASSLRGVGGNEQFF

v_call: TRBV30
j_call: TRBJ2-1
cdr3_aa: CAWSGGAGYNEQFF

v_call: TRBV7-2
j_call: TRBJ2-1
cdr3_aa: CASSWSLRERDEQFF

v_call: TRBV12-3/TRBV12-4
j_call: TRBJ1-1
cdr3_aa: CASSLNRARNTEAFF